The subject of this entry is one T cell receptor (beta chain). No antigen is known for it. These data are taken from a study of identifying expanded T cells in peripheral blood. Study results and caveats: Variance in clone template counts between roughly 2-week samples significantly increased with total template count across all healthy donors.

No infections or other immune events were documented during collection. Per the germline V gene, CDR1 is SGHTA and CDR2 is FQGTGA. V was shortened by 5 bases and J by 0 bases, with 12 bases between the two germline ends. CDR3 length: 15 amino acids. This table comes from immunoSEQ multiplex PCR, and its TCRdb copy is limited to in-frame clones, with some not included. Among roughly 61,000 clones listed, about 92% were seen once. The receptor comes from a person between 18 and 70 years old in good health. What was sequenced was blood. J is TRBJ2-3 and V is TRBV7-3, with D perhaps matching TRBD1 (6 bases). The CDR3 reads CASSLQGTSTDTQYF. CDR3 DNA sequence: TGTGCCAGCAGCCTACAGGGAACTAGCACAGATACGCAGTATTTT.